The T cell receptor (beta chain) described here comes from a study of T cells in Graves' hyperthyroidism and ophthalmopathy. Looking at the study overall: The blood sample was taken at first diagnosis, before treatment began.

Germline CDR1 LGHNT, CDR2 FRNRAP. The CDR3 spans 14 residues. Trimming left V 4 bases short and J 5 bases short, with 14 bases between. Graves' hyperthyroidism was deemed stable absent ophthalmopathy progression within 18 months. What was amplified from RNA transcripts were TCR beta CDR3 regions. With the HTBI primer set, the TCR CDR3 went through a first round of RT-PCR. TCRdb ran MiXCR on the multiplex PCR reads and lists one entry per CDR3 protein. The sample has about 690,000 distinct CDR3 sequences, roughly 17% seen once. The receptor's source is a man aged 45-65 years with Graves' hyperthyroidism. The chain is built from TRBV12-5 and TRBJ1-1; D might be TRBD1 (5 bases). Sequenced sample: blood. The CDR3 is CASGSWGGETEAFF. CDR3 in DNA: TGTGCTAGTGGTTCCTGGGGGGGAGAGACTGAAGCTTTCTTT.